This entry is about one T cell receptor beta chain. Its antigen is undetermined. These data originate in a study of T cell responses to AZD1222 COVID-19 vaccine. General study results and limits: It was only a handful of AZD1222 recipients who were seropositive at baseline.

Sequencing was performed with immunoSEQ multiplex PCR; in TCRdb, only in-frame clones are kept and a portion is missing. The sample holds roughly 150,000 clones, about 88% seen once. The CDR3 runs to 15 residues. The germline CDR1 and CDR2 sequences are SGHTA and FQGNSA. V was pared by 1 base and J by 0 bases, with 7 bases between. This sequence joins TRBV7-2 and TRBJ1-3; no clear D. The sequence was obtained from an adult who had recovered from COVID-19. The material was peripheral blood, obtained after recovery from COVID-19. The CDR3: CASSLDPASGNTIYF. CDR3 coding DNA: TGTGCCAGCAGCTTAGATCCAGCCTCTGGAAACACCATATATTTT.